Listed below are T cell receptor beta chains from one sample, sequenced in a study of blood T cell repertoires in COVID-19. TCRdb keeps only in-frame clones here, not all; method: immunoSEQ multiplex PCR. Counted here are around 150,000 clones, just under 85% occurring once; the ten biggest clones make up less than 7%. The sequenced material came from PBMCs or T cells enriched from blood (not recorded which). These receptors came from a woman aged 40 to 49 who had recovered from COVID-19. The CDR3 runs from the conserved cysteine through the conserved F or W. D genes are given only for firm matches. The listing skips clone size in some rows; elsewhere it reads once, few, many or a size class.

J gene | D gene | clone size | V gene | CDR3 DNA | CDR3 protein
TRBJ2-3 | TRBD2 | . | TRBV4-2 | TGTGCCAGCAGCCAAGAGCTAGCGGGGGGCACAGATACGCAGTATTTT | CASSQELAGGTDTQYF
TRBJ1-2 | . | few | TRBV5-4 | TGTGCCAGCAGCTTGGGGCGCGGGCCGCTAGCTAGCTATGGCTACACCTTC | CASSLGRGPLASYGYTF
TRBJ1-2 | . | . | TRBV5-1 | TGCGCCAGCAGCTTGAACAGGGTTGATGGCTACACCTTC | CASSLNRVDGYTF
TRBJ2-3 | . | . | TRBV5-5 | TGTGCCAGCAGCTCCCTGTCAGGTAGCGGCACAGATACGCAGTATTTT | CASSSLSGSGTDTQYF
TRBJ2-1 | . | once | TRBV19 | TGTGCCAGTAGTATGGACAGCTACAATGAGCAGTTCTTC | CASSMDSYNEQFF
TRBJ2-7 | TRBD2 | . | TRBV30 | TGTGCCTGGAGTGGCACTAGCGGGGCCTACGAGCAGTACTTC | CAWSGTSGAYEQYF
TRBJ2-7 | . | . | TRBV12-3/TRBV12-4 | TGTGCCAGCAGTTTATCCGGGGAGCGGCAGTACTTC | CASSLSGERQYF
TRBJ2-1 | . | . | TRBV29-1 | TGCAGCGTCTCCGGGGGAAGAAGACAGAGCGTGTACAATGAGCAGTTCTTC | CSVSGGRRQSVYNEQFF
TRBJ1-5 | . | . | TRBV12-3/TRBV12-4 | TGTGCCAGCAGCAGGGCCAATCAGCCCCAGCATTTT | CASSRANQPQHF
TRBJ2-5 | . | . | TRBV7-8 | TGTGCCAGCAGCCGAGACCAGGCCCAAGAGACCCAGTACTTC | CASSRDQAQETQYF
TRBJ1-2 | TRBD1 | few | TRBV9 | TGTGCCAGCAGCGTAGCTAGGGACAGGGCTGACGGCTATGGCTACACCTTC | CASSVARDRADGYGYTF
TRBJ1-1 | . | . | TRBV10-3 | TGTGCCATCAGTGAGCCCCGGATGGGCGCTGAAGCTTTCTTT | CAISEPRMGAEAFF
TRBJ2-1 | TRBD2 | . | TRBV7-2 | TGTGCCAGCAGCTTAGAAGGACTAGCGGGATATAATGAGCAGTTCTTC | CASSLEGLAGYNEQFF
TRBJ2-1 | TRBD1 | . | TRBV7-2 | TGTGCCAGCAGCAGAGTCACAGGGGAATATGAGCAGTTCTTC | CASSRVTGEYEQFF
TRBJ1-2 | . | . | TRBV7-9 | TGTGCCAGCAGCCTCCCTCGGGGGTCGGATGGCTACACCTTC | CASSLPRGSDGYTF
TRBJ2-1 | . | . | TRBV27 | TGTGCCAGCAGTTTATCCCGTCTAGGCAATGAGCAGTTCTTC | CASSLSRLGNEQFF
TRBJ2-2 | TRBD2 | . | TRBV6-5 | TGTGCCACCTTTGGACTAGGTCAGACCGGGGAGCTGTTTTTT | CATFGLGQTGELFF
TRBJ1-1 | TRBD1 | . | TRBV27 | TGTGCCAGCAGGGATATCGACAGGGGAGCGAGCACTGAAGCTTTCTTT | CASRDIDRGASTEAFF
TRBJ2-1 | TRBD1 | few | TRBV18 | TGTGCCAGCTCACCTCGACAGGGGAGCAATGAGCAGTTCTTC | CASSPRQGSNEQFF
TRBJ2-1 | . | . | TRBV9 | TGTGCCAGCAGCGTAGGCTCTGCGAACTACAATGAGCAGTTCTTC | CASSVGSANYNEQFF
TRBJ2-3 | . | . | TRBV4-1 | TGCGCCAGCAGCCAGTCCCTGGCGGGTACGCAGTATTTT | CASSQSLAGTQYF
TRBJ1-1 | . | . | TRBV5-6 | TGTGCCAGCAGCTTGGGGCACGGGGAGAACGAAGCTTTCTTT | CASSLGHGENEAFF
TRBJ2-1 | . | . | TRBV2 | TGTGCCAGCAGCGAAGGAGGGGGGGCCTGGAATGAGCAGTTCTTC | CASSEGGGAWNEQFF
TRBJ2-7 | . | . | TRBV11-2 | TGTGCCAGCAGCTTAGCGGCCGGAGGGTCCTACGAGCAGTACTTC | CASSLAAGGSYEQYF
TRBJ1-5 | TRBD1 | . | TRBV6-5 | TGTGCCAGCAGTCGGTGGACAGGGAGCAATCAGCCCCAGCATTTT | CASSRWTGSNQPQHF
TRBJ2-4 | . | . | TRBV2 | TGTGCCAGCACATTGAGTCGTTTAAACATTCAGTACTTC | CASTLSRLNIQYF
TRBJ1-1 | . | few | TRBV12-3/TRBV12-4 | TGTGCCAGCAGTTTCGGCGGGGGGGTAGCTTTCTTT | CASSFGGGVAFF
TRBJ2-3 | TRBD2 | . | TRBV30 | TGTGCCTGGAAGCTAGCGGGGCTCCAGAAGGCAGATACGCAGTATTTT | CAWKLAGLQKADTQYF
TRBJ2-7 | TRBD1 | . | TRBV6-5 | TGTGCCAGCAGTTACTCCGGGACAGGGGGCTACGAGCAGTACTTC | CASSYSGTGGYEQYF
TRBJ1-1 | TRBD1 | many | TRBV19 | TGTGCCAGTAGACCGGGACAGGGAGTGGCTGAAGCTTTCTTT | CASRPGQGVAEAFF
TRBJ2-7 | . | . | TRBV4-1 | TGCGCCAGCAGCCAAGAACCGACAGCCACCTACGAGCAGTACTTC | CASSQEPTATYEQYF
TRBJ2-1 | TRBD2 | . | TRBV3-1/TRBV3-2 | TGTGCCAGCAGCTGGACTAGCGGGGGGAACAATGAGCAGTTCTTC | CASSWTSGGNNEQFF
TRBJ2-7 | . | . | TRBV4-1 | TGCGCCAGCAGCCAAAATCGGCCCAGGGGCTCCTACGAGCAGTACTTC | CASSQNRPRGSYEQYF
TRBJ1-2 | . | . | TRBV30 | TGTGCCTGGAGGGCGGACAGCTACTATGGCTACACCTTC | CAWRADSYYGYTF
TRBJ2-2 | . | . | TRBV12-3/TRBV12-4 | TGTGCCAGCAGCCCGGACAGCACCGGGGAGCTGTTTTTT | CASSPDSTGELFF
TRBJ2-5 | . | . | TRBV2 | TGTGCCAGCAGTTTGGGACTGGGGGGACCGATTGGGGAGACCCAGTACTTC | CASSLGLGGPIGETQYF
TRBJ2-5 | . | . | TRBV24-1 | TGTGCCACCAGTGACGGGTACCAAGAGACCCAGTACTTC | CATSDGYQETQYF
TRBJ1-1 | . | . | TRBV7-8 | TGTGCCAGCAGCTTAGCGCAGTCCAACACTGAAGCTTTCTTT | CASSLAQSNTEAFF
TRBJ1-1 | . | . | TRBV12-3/TRBV12-4 | TGTGCCAGCAGTTTATGGCAGGCCCCTGAAGCTTTCTTT | CASSLWQAPEAFF
TRBJ2-2 | TRBD2 | . | TRBV5-5 | TGTGCCAGCAGCTTGGGAGCGGGGGGGCTGAACACCGGGGAGCTGTTTTTT | CASSLGAGGLNTGELFF
TRBJ1-3 | TRBD1 | . | TRBV5-4 | TGTGCCAGCAGCCTGCAGGGGGCTGGAAACACCATATATTTT | CASSLQGAGNTIYF
TRBJ1-2 | . | . | TRBV7-2 | TGTGCCAGCAGCTTAACCGGGCAGGGAGGCTACACCTTC | CASSLTGQGGYTF
TRBJ1-2 | TRBD1 | . | TRBV27 | TGTGCCAGCAGTCAGGACAGGGGGCCCTATGGCTACACCTTC | CASSQDRGPYGYTF
TRBJ1-5 | . | . | TRBV9 | TGTGCCAGCAGCGTAGATGAACAGGTGCCCCAGCATTTT | CASSVDEQVPQHF
TRBJ1-4 | . | . | TRBV5-1 | TGCGCCAGCAGCCTAGCTCAGAGGGAAAAACTGTTTTTT | CASSLAQREKLFF
TRBJ2-7 | TRBD1 | . | TRBV7-9 | TGTGCCAGCAGCTTAAAGGGACAGGGTTACGAGCAGTACTTC | CASSLKGQGYEQYF
TRBJ1-1 | . | . | TRBV18 | TGTGCCAGCTCACCTCAATCGGGGAGAGAAGCTTTCTTT | CASSPQSGREAFF
TRBJ1-1 | TRBD1 | . | TRBV9 | TGTGCCAGCAGCGAAACGGGACAGGGAGTCACTGAAGCTTTCTTT | CASSETGQGVTEAFF
TRBJ2-7 | . | once | TRBV6-2/TRBV6-3 | TGTGCCAGCAGTTCACCGCAGTACGAGCAGTACTTC | CASSSPQYEQYF
TRBJ1-2 | TRBD1 | . | TRBV19 | TGTGCCAGTAGTATACCGGGACAGGGATTGGATGGCTACACCTTC | CASSIPGQGLDGYTF
TRBJ1-6 | . | . | TRBV10-1 | TGCGCCAGCCAAGACAGTTATAATTCACCCCTCCACTTT | CASQDSYNSPLHF
TRBJ2-7 | TRBD2 | . | TRBV2 | TGTGCCACTCAAAAAGAGACCGGGACTAGCAACGAGCAGTACTTC | CATQKETGTSNEQYF
TRBJ1-3 | TRBD1 | . | TRBV4-2 | TGTGCCAGCAGCCCCACGGACAGGGGGCATGAGGACACCATATATTTT | CASSPTDRGHEDTIYF
TRBJ1-5 | . | once | TRBV19 | TGTGCCAGTTCCAGGGAAAATCAGCCCCAGCATTTT | CASSRENQPQHF
TRBJ2-5 | TRBD2 | . | TRBV15 | TGTGCCACCAGCAGCGGTAGCGGGGGGCGGGAGACCCAGTACTTC | CATSSGSGGRETQYF
TRBJ2-3 | TRBD1 | . | TRBV5-1 | TGCGCCAGCAGCCAAACAGGGGGTAGCACAGATACGCAGTATTTT | CASSQTGGSTDTQYF
TRBJ2-7 | . | . | TRBV27 | TGTGCCAGCAGAAGTGGGAGGTCCTACGAGCAGTACTTC | CASRSGRSYEQYF
TRBJ2-3 | . | . | TRBV5-6 | TGTGCCAGCAGCTGGGGGACTGTAATATCTAGCACAGATACGCAGTATTTT | CASSWGTVISSTDTQYF
TRBJ2-5 | TRBD2 | . | TRBV7-2 | TGTGCCAGCAGCTTGGGAAGGCGGGGGCAAGAGACCCAGTACTTC | CASSLGRRGQETQYF
TRBJ1-2 | TRBD1 | . | TRBV10-3 | TGTGCCATCAGGGGGACAGGGGGCTCAGGTGATGCTAACTATGGCTACACCTTC | CAIRGTGGSGDANYGYTF